This T cell receptor beta chain was obtained from a study of T cell clones after liver transplantation. The wider study: Blood was drawn pre-transplant, before withdrawal, and after full or failed withdrawal. Notes on the study in general: Donor-reactive sequences fell more than third party-reactive ones, suggesting partial deletion.

With regard to this clone: The antigen is not known.

Sorting of unstimulated PBMCs yielded separate CD3+CD4+ and CD3+CD8+ fractions. This CDR3 is 14 amino acids long. Looked up from germline, CDR1 is LNHDA and CDR2 is SQIVND (reference sequence). Deletions cut 7 bases from V and 6 bases from J, with 17 bases between. Generated by immunoSEQ multiplex PCR, the TCRdb table keeps only in-frame clones and is missing some. The sample lists tens of thousands of clones; less than 90% were seen once. This rearrangement joins TRBV19 to TRBJ2-3; D is undetermined. The sequence derives from a human patient who received a liver transplant. T cells may partly derive from the graft donor. The sample was CD4+ T cells from blood, taken at the 22-month timepoint. CDR3: CASIPRGVRDTQYF. The CDR3 DNA follows: TGTGCCAGTATCCCACGCGGCGTCAGGGATACGCAGTATTTT.